These T cell receptor beta chains were read from a single sample in a study of CD8 T cells in Susac syndrome. TCRdb reanalysed the immunoSEQ multiplex PCR reads using MiXCR and keeps one entry per CDR3 protein. The sample has about 150,000 distinct CDR3 sequences, approximately 94% seen once; the top ten hold 0.21%. Sequences were obtained from CD8+ T cells from PBMCs. The receptors were sampled from a human donor with multiple sclerosis. CDR3s include the opening cysteine and the closing phenylalanine or tryptophan. Fields, in order: clone size, CDR3 length, D gene, J gene, V gene, CDR3 protein, CDR3 DNA. The D gene is left open where the match is weak. Rows give clone size only sometimes, using once, few, many, or a class for an expanded clone.

>-|19|TRBD1|TRBJ2-6|TRBV9
CASSVARGTGSAGANVLTF
TGTGCCAGCAGCGTAGCACGGGGGACAGGCTCCGCTGGGGCCAACGTCCTGACTTTC
>-|14|TRBD1|TRBJ1-5|TRBV30
CAWSGGTDVVAQHF
TGTGCCTGGAGTGGGGGGACAGACGTGGTAGCCCAGCATTTT
>-|17|-|TRBJ2-4|TRBV2
CASSAPRGELAKNIQYF
TGTGCCAGCAGTGCCCCGAGGGGGGAGTTAGCCAAAAACATTCAGTACTTC
>-|12|-|TRBJ1-2|TRBV2
CASRGSVYGYTF
TGTGCCAGCCGGGGAAGTGTCTATGGCTACACCTTC
>-|16|-|TRBJ1-1|TRBV2
CASSEATTGKNTEAFF
TGTGCCAGCAGTGAAGCCACAACAGGGAAAAACACTGAAGCTTTCTTT
>once|15|TRBD1|TRBJ2-2|TRBV4-1
CASQPGTAATGELFF
TGCGCCAGCCAACCAGGGACAGCAGCCACCGGGGAGCTGTTTTTT
>-|11|-|TRBJ2-2|TRBV11-2
CASSLAGELFF
TGTGCCAGCAGCTTGGCCGGGGAGCTGTTTTTT
>-|14|-|TRBJ2-7|TRBV4-3
CASSQGTSTYEQYF
TGCGCCAGCAGCCAAGGGACCTCCACCTACGAGCAGTACTTC
>-|17|-|TRBJ2-6|TRBV30
CAWRSQSRFSGANVLTF
TGTGCCTGGAGGAGCCAGAGTCGCTTCTCTGGGGCCAACGTCCTGACTTTC
>-|15|TRBD1|TRBJ2-1|TRBV5-6
CASSLGDRVSGEQFF
TGTGCCAGCAGCTTGGGGGACAGGGTCTCCGGTGAGCAGTTCTTC
>-|14|-|TRBJ2-4|TRBV7-9
CASSIAGLGNIQYF
TGTGCCAGCAGCATAGCCGGGCTCGGAAACATTCAGTACTTC
>-|15|-|TRBJ1-2|TRBV4-1
CASSQDGAARGGYTF
TGCGCCAGCAGCCAAGACGGGGCGGCGAGGGGTGGCTACACCTTC
>-|18|-|TRBJ1-2|TRBV25-1
CASSGEGYRGPANYGYTF
TGTGCCAGCAGTGGAGAAGGTTACCGGGGGCCCGCTAACTATGGCTACACCTTC
>-|13|TRBD2|TRBJ2-7|TRBV30
CAWSPPGRDEQYF
TGTGCCTGGAGTCCCCCAGGGAGGGACGAGCAGTACTTC
>-|15|TRBD1|TRBJ2-1|TRBV28
CASSRDRGLYNEQFF
TGTGCCAGCAGTAGGGACAGGGGGCTTTACAATGAGCAGTTCTTC
>once|16|-|TRBJ2-7|TRBV20-1
CSARDLLGSHPYEQYF
TGCAGTGCTAGAGATCTATTGGGTTCCCACCCCTACGAGCAGTACTTC
>-|13|-|TRBJ2-1|TRBV12-3/TRBV12-4
CASSFSRYNEQFF
TGTGCCAGCAGTTTTTCTAGGTACAATGAGCAGTTCTTC
>-|12|-|TRBJ2-3|TRBV2
CASMDIGTTQYF
TGTGCCAGCATGGACATCGGGACCACTCAGTATTTT